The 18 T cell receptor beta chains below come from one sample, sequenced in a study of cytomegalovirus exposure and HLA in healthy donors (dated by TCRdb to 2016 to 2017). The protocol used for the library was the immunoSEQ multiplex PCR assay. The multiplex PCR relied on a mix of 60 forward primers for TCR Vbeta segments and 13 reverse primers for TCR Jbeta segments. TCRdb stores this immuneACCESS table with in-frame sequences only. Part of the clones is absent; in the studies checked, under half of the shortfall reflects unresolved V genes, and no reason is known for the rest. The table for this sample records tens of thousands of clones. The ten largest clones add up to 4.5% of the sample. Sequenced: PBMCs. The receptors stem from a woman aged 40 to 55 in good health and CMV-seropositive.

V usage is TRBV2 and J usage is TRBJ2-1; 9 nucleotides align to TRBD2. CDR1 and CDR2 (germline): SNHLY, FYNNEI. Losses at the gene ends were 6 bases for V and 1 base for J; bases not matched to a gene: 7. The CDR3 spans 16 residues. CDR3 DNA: TGTGCCAGCAGGTATCTTAGCGGGAGTTCCTACAATGAGCAGTTCTTC. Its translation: CASRYLSGSSYNEQFF.

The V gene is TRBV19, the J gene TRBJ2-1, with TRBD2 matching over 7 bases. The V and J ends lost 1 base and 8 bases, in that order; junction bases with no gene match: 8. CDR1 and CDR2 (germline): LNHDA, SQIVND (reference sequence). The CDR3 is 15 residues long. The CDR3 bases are TGTGCCAGTAGTATAGGGCTAGCGGAGGATGATGAGCAGTTCTTC. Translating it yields CASSIGLAEDDEQFF. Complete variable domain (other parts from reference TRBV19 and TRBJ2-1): DGGITQSPKYLFRKEGQNVTLSCEQNLNHDAMYWYRQDPGQGLRLIYYSQIVNDFQKGDIAEGYSVSREKKESFPLTVTSAQKNPTAFYLCASSIGLAEDDEQFFGPGTRLTVL.

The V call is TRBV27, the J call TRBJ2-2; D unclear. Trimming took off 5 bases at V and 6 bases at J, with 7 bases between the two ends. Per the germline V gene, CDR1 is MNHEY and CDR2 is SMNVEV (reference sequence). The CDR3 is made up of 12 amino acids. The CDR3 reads CASSILAGELFF. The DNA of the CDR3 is TGTGCCAGCAGTATCCTAGCCGGGGAGCTGTTTTTT.

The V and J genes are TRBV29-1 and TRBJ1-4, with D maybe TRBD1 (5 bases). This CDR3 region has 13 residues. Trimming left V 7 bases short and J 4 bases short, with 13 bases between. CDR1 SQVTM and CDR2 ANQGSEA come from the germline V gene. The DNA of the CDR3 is TGCAGCGCAGGACAACTCCGTAATGAAAAACTGTTTTTT. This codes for CSAGQLRNEKLFF. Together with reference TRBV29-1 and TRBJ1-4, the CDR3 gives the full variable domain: SAVISQKPSRDICQRGTSLTIQCQVDSQVTMMFWYRQQPGQSLTLIATANQGSEATYESGFVIDKFPISRPNLTFSTLTVSNMSPEDSSIYLCSAGQLRNEKLFFGSGTQLSVL.

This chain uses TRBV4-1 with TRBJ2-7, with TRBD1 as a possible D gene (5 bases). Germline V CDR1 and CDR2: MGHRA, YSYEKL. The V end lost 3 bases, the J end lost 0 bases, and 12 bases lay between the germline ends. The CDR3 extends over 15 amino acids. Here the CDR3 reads CASSHLDKASYEQYF. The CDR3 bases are TGCGCCAGCAGCCATCTGGACAAAGCCTCCTACGAGCAGTACTTC.

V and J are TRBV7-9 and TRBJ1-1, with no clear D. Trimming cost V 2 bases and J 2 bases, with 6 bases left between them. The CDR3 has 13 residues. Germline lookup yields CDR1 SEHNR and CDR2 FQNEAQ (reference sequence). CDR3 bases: TGTGCCAGCAGCTTACAAGCAAACACTGAAGCTTTCTTT. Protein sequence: CASSLQANTEAFF. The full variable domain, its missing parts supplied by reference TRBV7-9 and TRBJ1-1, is DTGVSQNPRHKITKRGQNVTFRCDPISEHNRLYWYRQTLGQGPEFLTYFQNEAQLEKSRLLSDRFSAERPKGSFSTLEIQRTEQGDSAMYLCASSLQANTEAFFGQGTRLTVV.

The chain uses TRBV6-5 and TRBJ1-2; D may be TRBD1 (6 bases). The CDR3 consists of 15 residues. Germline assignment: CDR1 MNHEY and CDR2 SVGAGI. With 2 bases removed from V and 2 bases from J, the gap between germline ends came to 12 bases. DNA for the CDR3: TGTGCCAGCAGTTACGAGGGCCAGGGGAACTATGGCTACACCTTC. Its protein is CASSYEGQGNYGYTF.

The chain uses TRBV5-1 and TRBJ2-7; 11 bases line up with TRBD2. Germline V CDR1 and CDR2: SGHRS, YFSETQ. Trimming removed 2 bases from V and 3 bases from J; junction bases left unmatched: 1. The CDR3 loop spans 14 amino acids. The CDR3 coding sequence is TGCGCCAGCAGCTTAACTAGCGGGAGCTACGAGCAGTACTTC. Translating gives CASSLTSGSYEQYF.

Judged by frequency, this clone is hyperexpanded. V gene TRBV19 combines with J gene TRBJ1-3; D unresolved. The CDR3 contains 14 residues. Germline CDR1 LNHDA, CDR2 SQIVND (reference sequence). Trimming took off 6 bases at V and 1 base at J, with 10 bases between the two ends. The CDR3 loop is CASSPTRSGNTIYF. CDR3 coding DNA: TGTGCCAGTAGCCCTACCCGGTCTGGAAACACCATATATTTT.

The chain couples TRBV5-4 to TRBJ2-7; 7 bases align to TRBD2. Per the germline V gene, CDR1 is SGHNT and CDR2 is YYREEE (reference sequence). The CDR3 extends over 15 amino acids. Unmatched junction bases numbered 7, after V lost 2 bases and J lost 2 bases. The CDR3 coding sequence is TGTGCCAGCAGCTTCGGTGGGACTATAGCCTACGAGCAGTACTTC. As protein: CASSFGGTIAYEQYF.

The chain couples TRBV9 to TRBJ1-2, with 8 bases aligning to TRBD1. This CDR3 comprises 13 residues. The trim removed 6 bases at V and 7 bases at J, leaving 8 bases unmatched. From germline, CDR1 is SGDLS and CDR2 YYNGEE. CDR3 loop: CASTRKQGGGYTF. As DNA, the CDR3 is TGTGCCAGCACCCGAAAACAGGGGGGTGGCTACACCTTC.

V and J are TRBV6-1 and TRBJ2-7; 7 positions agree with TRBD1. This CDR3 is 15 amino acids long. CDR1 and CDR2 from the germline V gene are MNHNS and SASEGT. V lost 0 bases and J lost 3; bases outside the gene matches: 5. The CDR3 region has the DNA TGTGCCAGCAGTGAAGCCCCCGGACAGGTCTACGAGCAGTACTTC. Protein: CASSEAPGQVYEQYF.

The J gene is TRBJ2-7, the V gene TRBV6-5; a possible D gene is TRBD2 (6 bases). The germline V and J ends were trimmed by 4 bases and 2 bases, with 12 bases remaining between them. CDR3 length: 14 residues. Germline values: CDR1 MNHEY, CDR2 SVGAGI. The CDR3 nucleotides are TGTGCCAGCAGTTGGGGACTTGATACCTACGAGCAGTACTTC. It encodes CASSWGLDTYEQYF.

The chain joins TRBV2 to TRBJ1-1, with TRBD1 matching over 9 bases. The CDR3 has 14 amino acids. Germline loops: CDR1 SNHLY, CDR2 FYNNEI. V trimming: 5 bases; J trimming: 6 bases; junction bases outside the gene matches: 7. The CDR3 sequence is CASSPSRTGAEAFF. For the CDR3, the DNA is TGTGCCAGCAGTCCCAGTAGGACAGGGGCTGAAGCTTTCTTT.

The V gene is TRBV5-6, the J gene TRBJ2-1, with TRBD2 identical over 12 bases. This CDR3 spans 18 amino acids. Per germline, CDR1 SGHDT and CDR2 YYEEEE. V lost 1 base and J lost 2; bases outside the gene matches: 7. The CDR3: CASSLLLAGGPTYNEQFF. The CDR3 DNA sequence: TGTGCCAGCAGCTTGCTCCTAGCGGGAGGGCCGACCTACAATGAGCAGTTCTTC.

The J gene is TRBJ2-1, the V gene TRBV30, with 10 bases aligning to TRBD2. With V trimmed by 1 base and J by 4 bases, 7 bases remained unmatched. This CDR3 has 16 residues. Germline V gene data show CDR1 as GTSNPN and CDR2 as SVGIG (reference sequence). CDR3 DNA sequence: TGTGCCTGGAGTGAGGTAGGAGCGGGAGGGTACAATGAGCAGTTCTTC. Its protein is CAWSEVGAGGYNEQFF.

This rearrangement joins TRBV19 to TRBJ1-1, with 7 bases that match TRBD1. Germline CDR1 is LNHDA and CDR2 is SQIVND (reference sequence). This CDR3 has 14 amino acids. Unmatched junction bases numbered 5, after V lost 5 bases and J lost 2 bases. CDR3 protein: CASSDRAGNTEAFF. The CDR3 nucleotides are TGTGCCAGTAGTGACAGGGCTGGTAACACTGAAGCTTTCTTT.

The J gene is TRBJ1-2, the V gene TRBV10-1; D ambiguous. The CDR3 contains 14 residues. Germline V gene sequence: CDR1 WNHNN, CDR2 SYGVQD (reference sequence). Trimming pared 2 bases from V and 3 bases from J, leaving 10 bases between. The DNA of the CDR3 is TGCGCCAGCAGTGAGGAAAACGGGTACTATGGCTACACCTTC. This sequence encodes CASSEENGYYGYTF.